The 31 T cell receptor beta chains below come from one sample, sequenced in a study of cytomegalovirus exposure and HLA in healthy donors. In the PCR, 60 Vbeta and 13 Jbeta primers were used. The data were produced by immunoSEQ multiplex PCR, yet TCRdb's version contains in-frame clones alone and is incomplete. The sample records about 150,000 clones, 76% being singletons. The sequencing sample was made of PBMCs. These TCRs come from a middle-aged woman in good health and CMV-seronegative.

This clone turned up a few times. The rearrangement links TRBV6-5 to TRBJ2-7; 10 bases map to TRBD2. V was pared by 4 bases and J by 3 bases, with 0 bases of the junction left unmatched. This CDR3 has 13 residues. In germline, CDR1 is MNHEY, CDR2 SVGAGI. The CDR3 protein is CASSSSGGYEQYF. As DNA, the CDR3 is TGTGCCAGCAGTTCTAGCGGGGGCTACGAGCAGTACTTC.

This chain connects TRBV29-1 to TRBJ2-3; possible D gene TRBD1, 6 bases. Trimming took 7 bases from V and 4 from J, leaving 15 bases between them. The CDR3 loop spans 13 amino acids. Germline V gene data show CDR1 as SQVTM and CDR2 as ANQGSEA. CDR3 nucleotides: TGCAGCGGGACAGCTAATGAGGCAGATACGCAGTATTTT. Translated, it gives CSGTANEADTQYF.

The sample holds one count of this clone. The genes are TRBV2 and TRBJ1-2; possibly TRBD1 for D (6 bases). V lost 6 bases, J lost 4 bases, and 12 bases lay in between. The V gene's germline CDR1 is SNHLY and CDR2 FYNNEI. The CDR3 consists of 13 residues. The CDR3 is CASRSTGSYGYTF. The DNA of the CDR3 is TGTGCCAGCAGGTCGACAGGATCCTATGGCTACACCTTC.

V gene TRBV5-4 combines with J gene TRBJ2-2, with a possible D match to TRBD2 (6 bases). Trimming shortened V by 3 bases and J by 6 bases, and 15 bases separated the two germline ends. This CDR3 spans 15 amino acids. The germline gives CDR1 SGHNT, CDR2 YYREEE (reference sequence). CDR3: CASSYGGREAGELFF. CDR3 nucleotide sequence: TGTGCCAGCAGCTATGGTGGCAGGGAGGCCGGGGAGCTGTTTTTT.

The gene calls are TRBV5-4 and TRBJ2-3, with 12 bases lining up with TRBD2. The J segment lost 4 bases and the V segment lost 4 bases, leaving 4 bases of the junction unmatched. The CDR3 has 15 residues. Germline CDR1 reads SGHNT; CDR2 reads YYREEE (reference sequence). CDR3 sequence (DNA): TGTGCCAGCAGCCCCCTAGCGGGAGGGGCAGATACGCAGTATTTT. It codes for CASSPLAGGADTQYF.

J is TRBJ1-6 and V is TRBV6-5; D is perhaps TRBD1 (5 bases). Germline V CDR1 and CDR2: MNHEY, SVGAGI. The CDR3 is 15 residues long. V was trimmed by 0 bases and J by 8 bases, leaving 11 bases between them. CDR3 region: CASSYSRRGDSPLHF. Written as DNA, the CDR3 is TGTGCCAGCAGTTACTCACGGAGGGGAGATTCACCCCTCCACTTT.

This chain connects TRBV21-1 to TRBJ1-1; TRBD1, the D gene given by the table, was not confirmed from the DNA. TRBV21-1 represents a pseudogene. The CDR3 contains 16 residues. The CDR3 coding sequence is TGTGCCAGCAGCAAGCCCTTCCCAGGGCTGAACACTGAAGCTTTCTTT. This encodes CASSKPFPGLNTEAFF.

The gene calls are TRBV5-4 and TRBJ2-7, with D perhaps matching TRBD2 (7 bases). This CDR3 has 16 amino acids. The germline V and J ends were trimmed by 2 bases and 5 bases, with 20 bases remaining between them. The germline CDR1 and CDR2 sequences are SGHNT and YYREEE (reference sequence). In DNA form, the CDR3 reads TGTGCCAGCAGCTTTAGGGGGGGGAGGGGAGAGGACGAGCAGTACTTC. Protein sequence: CASSFRGGRGEDEQYF.

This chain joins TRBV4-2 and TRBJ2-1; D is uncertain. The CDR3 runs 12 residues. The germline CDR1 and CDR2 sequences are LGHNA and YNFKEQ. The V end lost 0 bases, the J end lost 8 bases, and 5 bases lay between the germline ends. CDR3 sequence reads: CASSQDRYEQFF. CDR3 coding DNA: TGTGCCAGCAGCCAAGATAGATATGAGCAGTTCTTC.

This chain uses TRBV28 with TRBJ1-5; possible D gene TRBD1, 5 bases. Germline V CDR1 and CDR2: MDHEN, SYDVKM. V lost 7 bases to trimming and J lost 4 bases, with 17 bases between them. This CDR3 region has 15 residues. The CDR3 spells CASKSETVQNQPQHF. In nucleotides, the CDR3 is TGTGCCAGCAAAAGCGAGACAGTGCAAAATCAGCCCCAGCATTTT. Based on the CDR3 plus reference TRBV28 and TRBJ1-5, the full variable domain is DVKVTQSSRYLVKRTGEKVFLECVQDMDHENMFWYRQDPGLGLRLIYFSYDVKMKEKGDIPEGYSVSREKKERFSLILESASTNQTSMYLCASKSETVQNQPQHFGDGTRLSIL.

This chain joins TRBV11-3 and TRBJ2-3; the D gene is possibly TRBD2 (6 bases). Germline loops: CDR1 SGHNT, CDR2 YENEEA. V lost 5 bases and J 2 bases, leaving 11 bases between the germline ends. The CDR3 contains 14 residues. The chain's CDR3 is CASSRDSLTDTQYF. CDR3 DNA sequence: TGTGCCAGCAGCCGGGACTCACTCACAGATACGCAGTATTTT.

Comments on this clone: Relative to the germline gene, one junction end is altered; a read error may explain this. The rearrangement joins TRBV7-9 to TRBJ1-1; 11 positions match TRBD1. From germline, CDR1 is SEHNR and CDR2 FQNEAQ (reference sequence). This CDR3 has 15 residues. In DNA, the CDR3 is TGTTCCAGCAGCTTACGGACAGGGGGCGGGGATGAAGCTTTCTTT. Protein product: CSSSLRTGGGDEAFF. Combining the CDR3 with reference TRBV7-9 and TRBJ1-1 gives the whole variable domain DTGVSQNPRHKITKRGQNVTFRCDPISEHNRLYWYRQTLGQGPEFLTYFQNEAQLEKSRLLSDRFSAERPKGSFSTLEIQRTEQGDSAMYLCSSSLRTGGGDEAFFGQGTRLTVV.

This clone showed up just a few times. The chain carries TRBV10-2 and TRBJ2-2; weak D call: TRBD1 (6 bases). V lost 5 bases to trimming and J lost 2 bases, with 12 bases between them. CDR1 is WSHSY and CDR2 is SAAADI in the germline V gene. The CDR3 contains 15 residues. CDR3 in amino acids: CASSTGYGNTGELFF. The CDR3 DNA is TGCGCCAGCAGTACAGGGTATGGTAACACCGGGGAGCTGTTTTTT.

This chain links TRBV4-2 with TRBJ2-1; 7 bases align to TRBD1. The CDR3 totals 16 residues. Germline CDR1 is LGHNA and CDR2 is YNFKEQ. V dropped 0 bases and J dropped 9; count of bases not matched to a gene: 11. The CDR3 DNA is TGTGCCAGCAGCCAAGACACCAGGGGGTTCTTGGGTGAGCAGTTCTTC. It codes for CASSQDTRGFLGEQFF.

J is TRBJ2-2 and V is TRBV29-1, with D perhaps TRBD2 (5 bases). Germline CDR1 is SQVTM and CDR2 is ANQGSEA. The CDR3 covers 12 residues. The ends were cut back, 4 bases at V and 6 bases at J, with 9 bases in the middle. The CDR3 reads CSVVRAAGELFF. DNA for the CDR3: TGCAGCGTTGTGAGGGCAGCCGGGGAGCTGTTTTTT.

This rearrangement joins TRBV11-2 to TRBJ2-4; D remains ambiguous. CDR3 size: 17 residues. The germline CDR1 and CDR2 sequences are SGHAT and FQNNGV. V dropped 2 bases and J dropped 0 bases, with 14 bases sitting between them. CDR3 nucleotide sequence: TGTGCCAGCAGCTTATTCTCTTACCCTATAGCCAAAAACATTCAGTACTTC. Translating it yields CASSLFSYPIAKNIQYF.

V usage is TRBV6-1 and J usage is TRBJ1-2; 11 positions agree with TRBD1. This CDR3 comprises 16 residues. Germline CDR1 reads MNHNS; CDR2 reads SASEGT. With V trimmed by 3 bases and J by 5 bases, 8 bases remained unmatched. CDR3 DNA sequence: TGTGCCAGCAGTGACATTACCGGGACAGGGGGTTATGGCTACACCTTC. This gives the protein CASSDITGTGGYGYTF.

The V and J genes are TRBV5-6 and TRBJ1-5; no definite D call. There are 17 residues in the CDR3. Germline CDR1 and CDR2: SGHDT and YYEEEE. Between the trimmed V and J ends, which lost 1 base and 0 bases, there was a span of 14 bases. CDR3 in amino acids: CASSLLGTTHSNQPQHF. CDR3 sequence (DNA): TGTGCCAGCAGCTTGCTCGGTACTACCCATAGCAATCAGCCCCAGCATTTT.

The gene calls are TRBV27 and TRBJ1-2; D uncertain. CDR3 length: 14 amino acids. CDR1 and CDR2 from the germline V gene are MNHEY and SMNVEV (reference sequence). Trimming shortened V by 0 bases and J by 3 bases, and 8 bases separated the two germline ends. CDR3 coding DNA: TGTGCCAGCAGTTTATCATCAGACTACTATGGCTACACCTTC. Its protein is CASSLSSDYYGYTF.

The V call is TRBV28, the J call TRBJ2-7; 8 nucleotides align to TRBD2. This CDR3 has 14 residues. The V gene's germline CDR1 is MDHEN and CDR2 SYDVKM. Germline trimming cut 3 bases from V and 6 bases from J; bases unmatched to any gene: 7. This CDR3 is CASSFQSGRPEQYF. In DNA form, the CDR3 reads TGTGCCAGCAGTTTTCAGAGCGGGAGACCCGAGCAGTACTTC.

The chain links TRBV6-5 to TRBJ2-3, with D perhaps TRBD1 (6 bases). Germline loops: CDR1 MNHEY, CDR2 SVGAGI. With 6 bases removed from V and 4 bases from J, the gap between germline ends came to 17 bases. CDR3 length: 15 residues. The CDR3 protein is CASRMHRAPADTQYF. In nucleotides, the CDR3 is TGTGCCAGCAGAATGCACAGGGCCCCGGCAGATACGCAGTATTTT.

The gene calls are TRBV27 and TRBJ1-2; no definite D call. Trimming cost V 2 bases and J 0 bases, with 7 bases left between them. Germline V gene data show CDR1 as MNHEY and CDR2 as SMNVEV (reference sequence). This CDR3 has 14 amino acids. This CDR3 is CASSLHGPNYGYTF. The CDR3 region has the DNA TGTGCCAGCAGTTTACACGGTCCTAACTATGGCTACACCTTC.

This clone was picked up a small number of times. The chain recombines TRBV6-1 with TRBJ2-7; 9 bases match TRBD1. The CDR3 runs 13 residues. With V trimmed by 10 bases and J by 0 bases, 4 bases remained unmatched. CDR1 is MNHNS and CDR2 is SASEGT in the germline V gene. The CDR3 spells CATGTGISYEQYF. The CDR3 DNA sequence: TGTGCCACCGGGACAGGGATCTCCTACGAGCAGTACTTC.

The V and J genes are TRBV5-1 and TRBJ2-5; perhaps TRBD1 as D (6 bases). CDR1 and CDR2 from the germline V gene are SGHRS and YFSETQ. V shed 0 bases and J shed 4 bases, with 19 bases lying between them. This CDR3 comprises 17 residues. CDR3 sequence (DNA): TGCGCCAGCAGCTTGGCTCTGGCATTGGCAGGGGTAGAGACCCAGTACTTC. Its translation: CASSLALALAGVETQYF. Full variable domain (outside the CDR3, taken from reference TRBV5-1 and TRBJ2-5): KAGVTQTPRYLIKTRGQQVTLSCSPISGHRSVSWYQQTPGQGLQFLFEYFSETQRNKGNFPGRFSGRQFSNSRSEMNVSTLELGDSALYLCASSLALALAGVETQYFGPGTRLLVL.

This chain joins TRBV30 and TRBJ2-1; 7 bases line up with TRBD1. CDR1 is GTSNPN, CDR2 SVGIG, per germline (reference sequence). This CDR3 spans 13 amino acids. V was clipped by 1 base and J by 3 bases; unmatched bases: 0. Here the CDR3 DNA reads TGTGCCTGGAGTGGGGACAGCTACAATGAGCAGTTCTTC. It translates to CAWSGDSYNEQFF.

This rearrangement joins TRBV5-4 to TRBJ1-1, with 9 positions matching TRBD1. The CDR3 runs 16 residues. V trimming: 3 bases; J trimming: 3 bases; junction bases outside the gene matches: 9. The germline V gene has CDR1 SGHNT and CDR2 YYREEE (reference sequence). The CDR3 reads CASSSSTGGVDTEAFF. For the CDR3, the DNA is TGTGCCAGCAGCTCATCAACAGGGGGCGTAGACACTGAAGCTTTCTTT.

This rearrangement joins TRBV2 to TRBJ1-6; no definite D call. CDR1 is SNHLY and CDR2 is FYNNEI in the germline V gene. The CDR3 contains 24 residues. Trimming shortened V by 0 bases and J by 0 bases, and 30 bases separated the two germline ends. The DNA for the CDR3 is TGTGCCAGCAGTGAAGCGGTTGGACCCGGACTTTTGGACCCGCTAAGCTCCTATAATTCACCCCTCCACTTT. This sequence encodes CASSEAVGPGLLDPLSSYNSPLHF.

CDR3 nucleotide sequence: TGTGCCAGCAGCTTGTATTCAGGCAGTTATAGCAATCAGCCCCAGCATTTT. This gives the protein CASSLYSGSYSNQPQHF. The chain recombines TRBV5-6 with TRBJ1-5, with no clear D. V lost 1 base, J lost 0 bases, and 14 bases lay in between. Per germline, CDR1 SGHDT and CDR2 YYEEEE. CDR3 length: 17 amino acids.

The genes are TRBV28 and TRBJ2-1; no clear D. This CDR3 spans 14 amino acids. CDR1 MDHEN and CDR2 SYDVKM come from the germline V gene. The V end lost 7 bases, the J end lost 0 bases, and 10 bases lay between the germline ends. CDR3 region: CASNTAASYNEQFF. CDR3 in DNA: TGTGCCAGCAATACCGCGGCCTCCTACAATGAGCAGTTCTTC.

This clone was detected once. CDR3 in amino acids: CASSRQLGVNEQFF. As DNA, the CDR3 is TGCGCCAGCAGCCGACAGCTTGGGGTGAATGAGCAGTTCTTC. The rearrangement links TRBV5-1 to TRBJ2-1; D possibly corresponds to TRBD1 (5 bases). Germline lookup yields CDR1 SGHRS and CDR2 YFSETQ. The CDR3 is 14 amino acids. V gave up 4 bases and J gave up 7 bases, with 15 bases separating them. Full variable domain (remainder filled in from reference TRBV5-1 and TRBJ2-1): KAGVTQTPRYLIKTRGQQVTLSCSPISGHRSVSWYQQTPGQGLQFLFEYFSETQRNKGNFPGRFSGRQFSNSRSEMNVSTLELGDSALYLCASSRQLGVNEQFFGPGTRLTVL.

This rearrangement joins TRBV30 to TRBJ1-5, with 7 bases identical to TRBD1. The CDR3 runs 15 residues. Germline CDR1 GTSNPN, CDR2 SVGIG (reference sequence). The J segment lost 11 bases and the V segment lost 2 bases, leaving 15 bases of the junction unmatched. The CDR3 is CAWSQPDRASYSQHF. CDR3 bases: TGTGCCTGGAGTCAACCCGACAGGGCCTCTTATTCCCAGCATTTT.